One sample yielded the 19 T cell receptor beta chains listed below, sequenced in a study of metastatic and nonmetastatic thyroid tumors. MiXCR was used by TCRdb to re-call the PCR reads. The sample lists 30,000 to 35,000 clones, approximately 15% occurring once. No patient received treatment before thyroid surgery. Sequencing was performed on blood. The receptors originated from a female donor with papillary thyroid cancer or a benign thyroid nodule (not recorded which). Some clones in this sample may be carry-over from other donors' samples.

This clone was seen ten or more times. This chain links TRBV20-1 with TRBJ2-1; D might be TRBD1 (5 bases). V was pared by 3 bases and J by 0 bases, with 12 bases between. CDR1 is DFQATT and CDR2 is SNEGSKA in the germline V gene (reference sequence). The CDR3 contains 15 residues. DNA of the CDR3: TGCAGTGCTAGCGACCGACAGAGCTCCTACAATGAGCAGTTCTTC. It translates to CSASDRQSSYNEQFF.

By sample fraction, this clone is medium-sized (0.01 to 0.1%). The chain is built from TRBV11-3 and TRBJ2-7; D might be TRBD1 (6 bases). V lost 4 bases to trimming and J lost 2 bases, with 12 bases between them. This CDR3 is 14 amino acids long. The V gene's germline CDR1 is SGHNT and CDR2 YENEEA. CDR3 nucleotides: TGTGCCAGCAGCTCGACAGGAATGCCCTACGAGCAGTACTTC. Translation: CASSSTGMPYEQYF. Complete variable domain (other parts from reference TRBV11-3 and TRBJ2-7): EAGVVQSPRYKIIEKKQPVAFWCNPISGHNTLYWYLQNLGQGPELLIRYENEEAVDDSQLPKDRFSAERLKGVDSTLKIQPAELGDSAVYLCASSSTGMPYEQYFGPGTRLTVT.

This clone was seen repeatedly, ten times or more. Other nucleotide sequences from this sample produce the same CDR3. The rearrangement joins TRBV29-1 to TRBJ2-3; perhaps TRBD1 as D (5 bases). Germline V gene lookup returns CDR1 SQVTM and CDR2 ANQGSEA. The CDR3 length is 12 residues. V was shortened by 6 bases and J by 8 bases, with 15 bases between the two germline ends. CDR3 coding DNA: TGCAGCGTCAAGCCGGTCCAGGGTACGCAGTATTTT. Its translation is CSVKPVQGTQYF.

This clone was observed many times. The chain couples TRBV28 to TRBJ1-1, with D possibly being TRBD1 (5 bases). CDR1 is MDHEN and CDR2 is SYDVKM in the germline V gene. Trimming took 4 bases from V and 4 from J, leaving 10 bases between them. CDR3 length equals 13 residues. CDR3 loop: CASSSGGSTEAFF. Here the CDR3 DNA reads TGTGCCAGCAGTTCCGGGGGGTCCACTGAAGCTTTCTTT.

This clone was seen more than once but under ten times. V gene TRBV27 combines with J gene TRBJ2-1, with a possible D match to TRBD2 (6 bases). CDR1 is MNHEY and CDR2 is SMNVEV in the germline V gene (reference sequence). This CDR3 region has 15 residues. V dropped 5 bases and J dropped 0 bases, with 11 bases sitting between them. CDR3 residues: CASSRGGTSYNEQFF. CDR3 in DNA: TGTGCCAGCAGTCGGGGCGGGACCTCCTACAATGAGCAGTTCTTC.

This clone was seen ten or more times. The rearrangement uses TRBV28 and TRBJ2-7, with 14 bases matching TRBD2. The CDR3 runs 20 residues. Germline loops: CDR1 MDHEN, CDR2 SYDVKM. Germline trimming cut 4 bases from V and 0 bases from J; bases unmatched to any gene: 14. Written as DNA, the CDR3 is TGTGCCAGCAGTTCCTCTCACTTTTGGACTAGCGGGAGGCCCTCCTACGAGCAGTACTTC. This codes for CASSSSHFWTSGRPSYEQYF.

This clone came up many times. The CDR3 is CASNDPTGMRMETQYF. The CDR3 nucleotides read TGTGCCAGCAACGACCCAACAGGGATGAGGATGGAGACCCAGTACTTC. This chain joins TRBV28 and TRBJ2-5; the D gene is possibly TRBD1 (6 bases). From germline, CDR1 is MDHEN and CDR2 SYDVKM. The CDR3 sequence is 16 residues long. V was clipped by 7 bases and J by 5 bases, with 23 bases between them.

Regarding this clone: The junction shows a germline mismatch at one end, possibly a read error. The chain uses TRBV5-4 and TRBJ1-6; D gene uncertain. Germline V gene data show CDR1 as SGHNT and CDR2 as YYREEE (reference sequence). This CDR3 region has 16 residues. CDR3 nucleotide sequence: TGTGCCAGCAGCTTGGATCGGGGTCTAAGCAATTCATCCCTCCACTTT. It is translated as CASSLDRGLSNSSLHF.

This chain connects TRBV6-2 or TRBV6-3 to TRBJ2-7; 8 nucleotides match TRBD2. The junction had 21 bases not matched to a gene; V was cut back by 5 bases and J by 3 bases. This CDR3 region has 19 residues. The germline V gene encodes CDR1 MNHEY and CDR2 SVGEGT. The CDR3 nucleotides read TGTGCCAGCAGTAACGGGACGGGGGTTGGAGGCGCGGGAGGCTACGAGCAGTACTTC. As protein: CASSNGTGVGGAGGYEQYF.

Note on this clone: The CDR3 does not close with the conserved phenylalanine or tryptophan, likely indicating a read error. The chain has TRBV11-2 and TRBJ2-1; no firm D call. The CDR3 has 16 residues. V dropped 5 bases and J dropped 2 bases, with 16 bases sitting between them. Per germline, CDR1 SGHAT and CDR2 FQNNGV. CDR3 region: CASSDAARIAYNEQFS. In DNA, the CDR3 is TGTGCCAGCAGCGACGCAGCGCGAATCGCCTACAATGAGCAGTTCTCC.

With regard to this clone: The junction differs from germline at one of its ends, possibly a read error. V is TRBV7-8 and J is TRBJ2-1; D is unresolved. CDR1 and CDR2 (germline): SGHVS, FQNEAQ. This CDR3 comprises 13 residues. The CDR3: CACSSPGLNEQFF. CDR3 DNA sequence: TGTGCCTGCAGCTCCCCGGGTCTCAATGAGCAGTTCTTC.

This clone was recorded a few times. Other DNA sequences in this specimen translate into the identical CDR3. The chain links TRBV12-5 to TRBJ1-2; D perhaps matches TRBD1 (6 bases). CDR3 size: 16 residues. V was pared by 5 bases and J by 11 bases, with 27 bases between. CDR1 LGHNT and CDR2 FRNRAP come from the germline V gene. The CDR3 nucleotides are TGTGCTAGTGGTGGATACCCGGTGAGGGGGGCGCTTGGATACACCTTC. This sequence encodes CASGGYPVRGALGYTF. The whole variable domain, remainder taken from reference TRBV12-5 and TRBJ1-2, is DARVTQTPRHKVTEMGQEVTMRCQPILGHNTVFWYRQTMMQGLELLAYFRNRAPLDDSGMPKDRFSAEMPDATLATLKIQPSEPRDSAVYFCASGGYPVRGALGYTFGSGTRLTVV.

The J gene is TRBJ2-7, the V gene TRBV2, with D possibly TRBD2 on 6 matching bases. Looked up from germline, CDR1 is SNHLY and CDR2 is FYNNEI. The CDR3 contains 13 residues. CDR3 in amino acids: CRRRGGGRYEQYF. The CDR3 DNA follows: TGTCGGCGAAGGGGCGGAGGGCGTTACGAGCAGTACTTC. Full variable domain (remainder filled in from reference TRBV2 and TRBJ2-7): EPEVTQTPSHQVTQMGQEVILRCVPISNHLYFYWYRQILGQKVEFLVSFYNNEISEKSEIFDDQFSVERPDGSNFTLKIRSTKLEDSAMYFCRRRGGGRYEQYFGPGTRLTVT.

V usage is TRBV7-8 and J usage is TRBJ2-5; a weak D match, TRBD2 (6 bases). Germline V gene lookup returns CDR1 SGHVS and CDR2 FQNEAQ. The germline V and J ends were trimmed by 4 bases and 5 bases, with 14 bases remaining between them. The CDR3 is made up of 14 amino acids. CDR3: CASSWGTGTETQYF. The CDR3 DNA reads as TGTGCCAGCAGCTGGGGGACCGGGACTGAGACCCAGTACTTC.

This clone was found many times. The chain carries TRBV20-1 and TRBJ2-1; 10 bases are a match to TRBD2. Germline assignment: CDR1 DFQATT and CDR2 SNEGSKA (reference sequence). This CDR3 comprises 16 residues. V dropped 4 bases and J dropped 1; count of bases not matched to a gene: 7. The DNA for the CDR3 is TGCAGTGCTACCAAAGCGGGAGGGCCGTCCTACAATGAGCAGTTCTTC. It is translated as CSATKAGGPSYNEQFF.

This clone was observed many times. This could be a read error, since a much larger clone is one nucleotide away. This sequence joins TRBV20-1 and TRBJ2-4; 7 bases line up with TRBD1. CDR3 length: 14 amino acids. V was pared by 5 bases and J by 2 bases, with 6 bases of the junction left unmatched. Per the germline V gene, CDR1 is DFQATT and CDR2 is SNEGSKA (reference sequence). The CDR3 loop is CSAWDRLPKNIQYF. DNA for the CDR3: TGCAGTGCTTGGGACAGACTGCCCAAAAACATTCAGTACTTC.

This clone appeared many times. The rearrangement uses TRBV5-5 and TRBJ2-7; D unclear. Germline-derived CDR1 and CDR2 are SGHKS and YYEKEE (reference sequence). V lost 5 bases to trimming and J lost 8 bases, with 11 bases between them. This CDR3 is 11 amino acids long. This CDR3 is CASSPDVQQYF. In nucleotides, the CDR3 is TGTGCCAGCAGTCCCGACGTACAGCAGTACTTC. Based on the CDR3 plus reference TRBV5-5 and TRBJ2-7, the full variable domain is DAGVTQSPTHLIKTRGQQVTLRCSPISGHKSVSWYQQVLGQGPQFIFQYYEKEERGRGNFPDRFSARQFPNYSSELNVNALLLGDSALYLCASSPDVQQYFGPGTRLTVT.

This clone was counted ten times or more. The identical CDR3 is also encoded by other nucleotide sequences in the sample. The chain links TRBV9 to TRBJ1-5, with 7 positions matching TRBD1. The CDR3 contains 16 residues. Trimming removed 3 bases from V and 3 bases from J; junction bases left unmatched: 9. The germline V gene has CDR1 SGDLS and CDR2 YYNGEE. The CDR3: CASSAGGQSVNQPQHF. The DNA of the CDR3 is TGTGCCAGCAGCGCCGGGGGACAGTCCGTCAATCAGCCCCAGCATTTT.

CDR3 amino acids: CASSQGTGKGYTF. The CDR3 DNA sequence: TGTGCCAGCAGCCAAGGGACAGGGAAAGGCTACACCTTC. The rearrangement links TRBV3-1 to TRBJ1-2; 8 nucleotides line up with TRBD1. V was clipped by 1 base and J by 8 bases; unmatched bases: 3. The CDR3 runs to 13 residues. CDR1 and CDR2 (germline): LGHDT, YNNKEL (reference sequence).